This T cell receptor (beta chain) was found in a study of cytomegalovirus exposure and HLA in healthy donors. After removal of 4 bases from V and 4 bases from J, the junction contained 15 bases not matched to a gene. CDR1 is SNHLY, CDR2 FYNNEI, per germline. The CDR3 runs to 18 residues. Amplification used 60 Vbeta primers and 13 Jbeta primers. Measured with immunoSEQ multiplex PCR; TCRdb has only the in-frame clones, and not every one. This table has approximately 190,000 clones, around 87% appearing once. This receptor was obtained from a man under 40 in good health and CMV-seronegative. Sequenced: PBMCs. The chain couples TRBV2 to TRBJ1-1; 10 bases are shared with TRBD1. Here the CDR3 DNA reads TGTGCCAGCAGTGGATCTTGGGACAGGGGTTTCGGTAGCACTGAAGCTTTCTTT. This codes for CASSGSWDRGFGSTEAFF.